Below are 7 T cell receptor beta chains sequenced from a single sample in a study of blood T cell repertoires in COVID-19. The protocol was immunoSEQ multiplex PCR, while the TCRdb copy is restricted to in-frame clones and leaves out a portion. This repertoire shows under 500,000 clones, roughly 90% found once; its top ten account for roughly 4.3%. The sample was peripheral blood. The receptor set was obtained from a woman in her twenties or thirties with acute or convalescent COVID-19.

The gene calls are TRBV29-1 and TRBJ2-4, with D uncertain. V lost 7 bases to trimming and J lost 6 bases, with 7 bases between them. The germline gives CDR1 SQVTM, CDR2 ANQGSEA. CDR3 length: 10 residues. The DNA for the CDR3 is TGCAGCGGGGCTCGAAACATTCAGTACTTC. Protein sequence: CSGARNIQYF.

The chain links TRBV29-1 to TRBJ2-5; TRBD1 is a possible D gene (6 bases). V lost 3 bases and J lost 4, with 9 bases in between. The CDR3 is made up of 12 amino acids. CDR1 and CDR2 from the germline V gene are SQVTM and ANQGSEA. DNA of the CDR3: TGCAGCGTTGAGGAAGGGGGAGAGACCCAGTACTTC. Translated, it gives CSVEEGGETQYF.

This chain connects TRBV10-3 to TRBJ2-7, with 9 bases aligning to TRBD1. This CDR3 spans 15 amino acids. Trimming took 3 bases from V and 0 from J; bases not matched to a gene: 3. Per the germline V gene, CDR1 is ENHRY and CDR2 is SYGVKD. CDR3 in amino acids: CAISDPGQGSYEQYF. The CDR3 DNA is TGTGCCATCAGTGATCCGGGACAGGGCTCCTACGAGCAGTACTTC.

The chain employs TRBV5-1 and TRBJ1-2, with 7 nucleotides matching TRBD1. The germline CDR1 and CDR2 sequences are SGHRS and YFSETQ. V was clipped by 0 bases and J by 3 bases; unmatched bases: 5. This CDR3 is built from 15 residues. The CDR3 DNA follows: TGCGCCAGCAGCTTGGCCGTAGGGGGCGACTATGGCTACACCTTC. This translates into CASSLAVGGDYGYTF.

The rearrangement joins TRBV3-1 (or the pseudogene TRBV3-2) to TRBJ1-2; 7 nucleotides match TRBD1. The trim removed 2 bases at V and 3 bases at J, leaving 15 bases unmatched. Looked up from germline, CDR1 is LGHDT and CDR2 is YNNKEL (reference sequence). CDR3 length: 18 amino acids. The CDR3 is CASSQYLFQGEVDYGYTF. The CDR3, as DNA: TGTGCCAGCAGCCAATACTTATTTCAGGGGGAGGTAGACTATGGCTACACCTTC.

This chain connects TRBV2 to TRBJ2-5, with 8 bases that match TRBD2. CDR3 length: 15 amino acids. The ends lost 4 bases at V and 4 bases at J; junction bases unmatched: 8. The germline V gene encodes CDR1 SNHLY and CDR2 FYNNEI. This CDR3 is CASSGAGTSGETQYF. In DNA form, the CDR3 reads TGTGCCAGCAGTGGAGCCGGGACTAGTGGAGAGACCCAGTACTTC.

This CDR3 reads CAISRQGTGQPQHF. In DNA, the CDR3 is TGTGCCATCAGCCGACAGGGTACGGGTCAGCCCCAGCATTTT. The chain links TRBV10-3 to TRBJ1-5, with 7 bases matching TRBD1. V lost 6 bases to trimming and J lost 6 bases; unmatched junction nucleotides: 8. Germline CDR1 ENHRY, CDR2 SYGVKD. The length of the CDR3 is 14 residues.